This T cell receptor (beta chain) was captured in a study of blood T cells in healthy people across ages (dated by TCRdb to the mid-2010s). Broadly, across the study: Template switching captured roughly one uniquely barcoded TCR beta cDNA molecule per two T cells in model experiments. Age-related changes in TCR beta repertoire diversity were measured in the study by deep sequencing normalized with unique cDNA molecular identifiers. Donors were grouped into four age groups: young (average 16 years), middle-aged (39), aged (around 66) and long-lived (approximately 82). Donors of different ages were randomly distributed across sequencing lanes to avoid experimental bias. The study analyzed two additional independent replicas of 1 million unique cDNA reads from the same blood draw for two donors, one aged 18 to 29 and one aged 80 or older.

From the cysteine up to the phenylalanine, the CDR3 has a length of 13 residues. Just CDR3 DNA is preserved here, 39 bases in frame from base 1. The CDR1 and CDR2 encoded by the germline V gene are SGHRS and YFSETQ. V ends up 9 bases short and J 7 bases short, with an unmatched junction base count of 3. Library construction relied on 5' RACE. These reads were obtained on an Illumina HiSeq 2500. A second PCR of roughly 7 to 11 cycles was performed with a sample-barcoded 5' primer and a J-beta primer mix. A unique molecular identifier was introduced onto each TCR beta cDNA molecule by a template-switch 5' adaptor carrying 12 random nucleotides. Each sample yielded at least 3 million CDR3-containing paired-end reads. First-strand cDNA was synthesized from all RNA with the Mint cDNA synthesis kit, primed by a TRBC-specific oligonucleotide. All cDNA was treated with uracil-DNA glycosylase and then went through a first 18-cycle PCR with the universal primers M1SS and BC2_uni_R. The published analysis was carried out like this. Each sample was normalized by randomly selecting 1 million high-quality reads, each carrying a distinct molecular identifier. Reads with shared molecular identifiers were discarded instead of being binned into consensus sequences. MiTCR, set to a Q25 quality threshold and the strictest error-elimination algorithm, was used for CDR3 identification, clonotype clustering and error correction. Lower-bound total TCR beta diversity was estimated with a nonparametric unseen species model using Euler transformation. The public reads were quality trimmed at Q25 with fastp and then assembled into clones with MiXCR by TCRdb, keeping productive beta chains. Each CDR3 protein gets just one entry, which takes the most common genes and DNA from the rows behind it. The V and J calls, along with clone size, are taken from TCRdb and not from the paper's own processing. Within this sample are some 1.5 million distinct CDR3 sequences, with approximately 42% of them counted one time only. 4% of the sample is in the top ten clones.

The donors were roughly 39 Caucasian individuals from Russia, aged 6 to 90 years, who were systemically healthy. Around 10 milliliters of peripheral blood were collected from each donor into EDTA-treated Vacutainer tubes. Ficoll-Paque density-gradient centrifugation was used to isolate PBMCs, with at least 7 million per sample. Total RNA, at least 5.5 micrograms per sample, was extracted from PBMCs with Trizol reagent. For every donor, an aliquot of PBMCs went through flow cytometry to measure the percentages of naive CD45RAhigh/CD27high T cells. What the authors observed across the whole study: Estimates of total diversity based on one million sequenced T cells were regarded as lower bounds and as underestimates. Because the CMV infection status of the donors was unknown, age-related changes in expanded clonotypes may potentially have been confounded. The percentage of naive T cells measured by flow cytometry correlated strongly with observed TCR beta diversity. Observed TCR beta diversity per million T cells fell roughly linearly with age, and a significant reduction was already apparent by age about 43. The long-lived group showed more naive CD4+ T cells, fewer expanded clones and increased TCR diversity than the aged group, suggesting age selection. Since profiling was done on bulk unsorted PBMCs, naive and antigen-experienced compartments could not be conclusively compared.

This clonotype was detected a few times. The antigen this receptor binds is unknown. Per-nucleotide qualities are absent, and no much larger clonotype sits a single base away. The sample taken for sequencing was blood. Rearrangement joined TRBV5-1 to TRBJ2-1; 14 central nucleotides agree with TRBD2. The TCR sequence derives from a woman aged 18 to 35 in good health. The CDR3 sequence is CATRLAGGNEQFF. The DNA reads TGCGCCACCCGACTAGCGGGAGGGAATGAGCAGTTCTTC.